One sample yielded the 16 T cell receptor beta chains listed below, sequenced in a study of blood T cell repertoires in COVID-19. The data were produced by immunoSEQ multiplex PCR, yet TCRdb's version contains in-frame clones alone and is incomplete. Seen here are roughly 38,000 clones, roughly four fifths observed once, and the top ten hold approximately 37%. Sequenced sample: peripheral blood. These TCRs come from a man aged 35 to 55 with active or convalescent COVID-19.

V is TRBV24-1 and J is TRBJ2-5; D is possibly TRBD1 (5 bases). The CDR3 extends over 17 amino acids. Germline V CDR1 and CDR2: KGHDR, SFDVKD. V gave up 4 bases and J gave up 0 bases, with 17 bases separating them. The CDR3 coding sequence is TGTGCCACCAGTGAACGGACACACAATTGGTACCAAGAGACCCAGTACTTC. Its translation is CATSERTHNWYQETQYF.

The V call is TRBV7-9, the J call TRBJ2-7; D gene uncertain. V lost 0 bases to trimming and J lost 1 base, with 4 bases between them. Germline V gene data show CDR1 as SEHNR and CDR2 as FQNEAQ (reference sequence). The CDR3 runs 13 residues. The CDR3 here is CASSLANSYEQYF. CDR3 coding DNA: TGTGCCAGCAGCTTAGCCAATTCCTACGAGCAGTACTTC.

This rearrangement joins TRBV6-5 to TRBJ1-1; D is uncertain. This CDR3 contains 14 residues. The V gene's germline CDR1 is MNHEY and CDR2 SVGAGI. CDR3 DNA: TGTGCGGGGAGTTATTCGGATCTGAACACTGAAGCTTTCTTT. This encodes CAGSYSDLNTEAFF.

In its sample, this clone was seen a few times. The chain employs TRBV6-2 or TRBV6-3 and TRBJ1-6; possibly TRBD1 for D (5 bases). From germline, CDR1 is MNHEY and CDR2 SVGEGT. V lost 2 bases to trimming and J lost 9 bases, with 14 bases between them. This CDR3 is built from 15 residues. CDR3 sequence: CASSYLGGSSSPLHF. CDR3 DNA: TGTGCCAGCAGTTACCTCGGGGGATCGAGTTCACCCCTCCACTTT.

The rearrangement joins TRBV6-2 or TRBV6-3 to TRBJ2-6, with 7 positions matching TRBD2. CDR1 is MNHEY, CDR2 SVGEGT, per germline. CDR3 length: 15 amino acids. The V segment lost 2 bases and the J segment 2 bases; nucleotides outside the gene matches: 0. In nucleotides, the CDR3 is TGTGCCAGCAGTTACGGGGGGGCTGGGGCCAACGTCCTGACTTTC. It is translated as CASSYGGAGANVLTF.

V gene TRBV7-2 combines with J gene TRBJ1-1; TRBD1 matches 10 bases. Germline trimming cut 6 bases from V and 5 bases from J; bases unmatched to any gene: 6. This CDR3 has 14 residues. Germline CDR1 is SGHTA and CDR2 is FQGNSA. In DNA, the CDR3 is TGTGCCAGCAGACCCGGGACAGGGGTGACTGAAGCTTTCTTT. Protein sequence: CASRPGTGVTEAFF.

This chain uses TRBV28 with TRBJ1-2; 11 nucleotides align to TRBD1. V shed 3 bases, J shed 8 bases, and the junction held 8 bases outside the gene matches. The V gene's germline CDR1 is MDHEN and CDR2 SYDVKM. This CDR3 is built from 15 residues. The CDR3 DNA follows: TGTGCCAGCAGTTTTGGGGACAGGGGGTCTACGGGCTACACCTTC. Protein product: CASSFGDRGSTGYTF.

This chain links TRBV28 with TRBJ2-5, with TRBD1 as a possible D gene (6 bases). Per germline, CDR1 MDHEN and CDR2 SYDVKM. This CDR3 comprises 12 residues. Trimming cost V 9 bases and J 4 bases, with 12 bases left between them. The CDR3 nucleotides read TGTGCCAGACCACAGGGCGGAGAGACCCAGTACTTC. Protein product: CARPQGGETQYF.

V usage is TRBV7-2 and J usage is TRBJ2-7, with D possibly TRBD2 on 5 matching bases. The CDR3 is 16 amino acids. Germline-derived CDR1 and CDR2 are SGHTA and FQGNSA. V gave up 7 bases and J gave up 0 bases, with 19 bases separating them. The CDR3 loop reads CASTSGEGANSYEQYF. The CDR3 DNA is TGTGCCAGCACCTCGGGCGAGGGCGCAAACTCCTACGAGCAGTACTTC.

The V gene is TRBV7-9, the J gene TRBJ2-1; 13 bases line up with TRBD2. The CDR3 consists of 16 residues. CDR1 and CDR2 from the germline V gene are SEHNR and FQNEAQ (reference sequence). The ends lost 6 bases at V and 7 bases at J; junction bases unmatched: 9. Here the CDR3 DNA reads TGTGCCAGCAGTTTGACTGGACTAGCGGGAGAGAATGAGCAGTTCTTC. Translating it yields CASSLTGLAGENEQFF.

The chain uses TRBV2 and TRBJ1-1, with a tentative D call TRBD1 (6 bases). CDR1 and CDR2 (germline): SNHLY, FYNNEI. Trimming took 11 bases from V and 4 from J, leaving 20 bases between them. CDR3 size: 14 residues. This chain's CDR3 is CAGSKQRGATEAFF. The CDR3 DNA sequence: TGTGCCGGCTCCAAACAGCGGGGGGCCACTGAAGCTTTCTTT.

The gene calls are TRBV7-3 and TRBJ1-1, with TRBD1 as a possible D gene (5 bases). Germline CDR1 and CDR2: SGHTA and FQGTGA. V was clipped by 1 base and J by 4 bases, with 19 bases between them. The CDR3 totals 17 residues. CDR3: CASSLIAASGQITEAFF. DNA for the CDR3: TGTGCCAGCAGCTTAATTGCGGCATCAGGGCAAATCACTGAAGCTTTCTTT.

V and J are TRBV6-5 and TRBJ2-7; D ambiguous. Trimming shortened V by 6 bases and J by 4 bases, and 13 bases separated the two germline ends. Germline V CDR1 and CDR2: MNHEY, SVGAGI. The CDR3 runs 13 residues. The CDR3, as DNA: TGTGCCAGCAGCAGCGTTTATGGTTACGAGCAGTACTTC. Translating gives CASSSVYGYEQYF.

The chain combines TRBV10-3 with TRBJ2-7, with 9 bases aligning to TRBD1. The CDR3 length is 15 residues. Trimming at V came to 6 bases and at J to 1 base, leaving 7 bases not matched to a gene. The germline V gene has CDR1 ENHRY and CDR2 SYGVKD. The DNA for the CDR3 is TGTGCCATCAGCGCCGGGACAGGGACATCCTACGAGCAGTACTTC. It yields the protein CAISAGTGTSYEQYF.

The chain combines TRBV15 with TRBJ1-1; D unresolved. Per germline, CDR1 LNHNV and CDR2 YYDKDF (reference sequence). V lost 4 bases and J lost 1, with 7 bases in between. CDR3 size: 13 residues. This CDR3 reads CATSIVGNTEAFF. The CDR3 coding sequence is TGTGCCACCAGCATCGTCGGGAACACTGAAGCTTTCTTT.

Worth noting for this clone: Other DNA sequences in this specimen translate into the identical CDR3. This chain links TRBV11-2 with TRBJ2-7; D is ambiguous. Trimming removed 4 bases at V and 2 bases at J, with 9 bases between. CDR1 and CDR2 from the germline V gene are SGHAT and FQNNGV. This CDR3 comprises 13 residues. DNA for the CDR3: TGTGCCAGCAGCTCCCTCGGTCCCTACGAGCAGTACTTC. Amino acid sequence: CASSSLGPYEQYF.